A few counts support the clone carrying this TCR beta chain. Its specificity is unknown. The source of the sample is a study of glioma-infiltrating T cells. The CDR3 runs 14 residues. The germline V gene has CDR1 SNHLY and CDR2 FYNNEI. Unmatched junction bases numbered 8, after V lost 7 bases and J lost 6 bases. TCR alpha and beta CDR3 regions were amplified from RNA using iRepertoire nested multiplex PCR. Tissue mRNA or PBMC total RNA, about 90-400 ng, went into one-step reverse transcription and amplification. TCRdb reprocessed the multiplex PCR reads via MiXCR and lists one record per CDR3 protein. The sample has about 89,000 distinct CDR3 sequences, 23% seen once; the top ten hold about 6.6%. Study outcomes and limitations: Tissue and blood shared very few CDR3 sequences. Non-neoplastic patients had below-expected tissue-blood divergence, while all gliomas exceeded expectation.

The receptor's source is a human donor with low-grade glioma or glioblastoma, undergoing nonglioma brain surgery, or in good health (not recorded which). V usage is TRBV2 and J usage is TRBJ2-1; TRBD1 matches at 8 bases. Input material: glioma tissue, nonneoplastic brain tissue, or PBMCs (not recorded which). CDR3 loop: CASKRGQGSNEQFF. The CDR3 DNA is TGTGCCAGCAAGCGCGGACAGGGTAGCAATGAGCAGTTCTTC.